Listed below are T cell receptor beta chains from one sample, sequenced in a study of cytomegalovirus exposure and HLA in healthy donors. The assay was immunoSEQ multiplex PCR, and TCRdb's table has in-frame clones only and misses some. This sample carries 120,000 or so clones, 88% of them seen once, and the ten largest clones take more than 1.5%. The sample consisted of PBMCs. These receptors originate from a man between 18 and 29 years old in good health and CMV-seronegative. The CDR3 runs from the conserved cysteine through the conserved F or W. The order of the fields is D gene, V gene, J gene, clone size, CDR3 DNA, CDR3 protein. D genes are given only for firm matches. The listing skips clone size in some rows; elsewhere it reads once, few, many or a size class.

-	TRBV5-1	TRBJ2-7	-	TGCGCCAGCAGCTTTTTTTTTCAGGGTAACGAGCAGTACTTC	CASSFFFQGNEQYF
-	TRBV13	TRBJ1-4	-	TGTGCCAGCAGCTTAGCTCAGGGTCCGAGGCATGAAAAACTGTTTTTT	CASSLAQGPRHEKLFF
-	TRBV5-4	TRBJ2-3	-	TGTGCCAGCAGCTTGGCCTATGTGTTCCCGGGCACAGATACGCAGTATTTT	CASSLAYVFPGTDTQYF
TRBD2	TRBV15	TRBJ2-1	once	TGTGCCACCAGCTTGGGCGGGAGCTCCTACAATGAGCAGTTCTTC	CATSLGGSSYNEQFF
-	TRBV5-6	TRBJ1-3	-	TGTGCCAGCAGCTTGGGAGAATCTGGAAACACCATATATTTT	CASSLGESGNTIYF
-	TRBV30	TRBJ1-4	-	TGTGCCCAGACGGAGGGGAATGAAAAACTGTTTTTT	CAQTEGNEKLFF
-	TRBV29-1	TRBJ1-1	-	TGCAGCGTTGTCCGCGCGGAGGGCACTGAAGCTTTCTTT	CSVVRAEGTEAFF
TRBD2	TRBV27	TRBJ2-7	-	TGTGCCAGCAGTTTACGTCGAGGCAGGGGACTAGCGGGACGGGATGTCGCGTACTTC	CASSLRRGRGLAGRDVAYF
-	TRBV29-1	TRBJ2-2	once	TGCAGCGTTGCCATGAACACCGGGGAGCTGTTTTTT	CSVAMNTGELFF
-	TRBV7-9	TRBJ2-2	-	TGTGCCAGCAGCTTAGCAGAGTTCACCGGGGAGCTGTTTTTT	CASSLAEFTGELFF
-	TRBV4-3	TRBJ2-1	-	TGCGCCAGCAGCCAAGCAGGGGACAATGAGCAGTTCTTC	CASSQAGDNEQFF
-	TRBV7-2	TRBJ1-2	-	TGTGCCAGCAGCGCCAACGGGACTCCTTATGGCTACACCTTC	CASSANGTPYGYTF
TRBD1	TRBV14	TRBJ2-7	-	TGTGCCAGCAGCCGATCGGGACAGGGGTTTTACGAGCAGTACTTC	CASSRSGQGFYEQYF
-	TRBV28	TRBJ2-1	-	TGTGCCAGCGAGTCCAGCGGAGGAGAGCAGTTCTTC	CASESSGGEQFF
TRBD2	TRBV10-1	TRBJ2-5	few	TGCGCCAGCAGTGAGGCCAGCGGGAGGCCTGAGACCCAGTACTTC	CASSEASGRPETQYF
-	TRBV11-2	TRBJ1-2	-	TGTGCCAGCAGCTTAGATCCGGGGGGAGGCTACACCTTC	CASSLDPGGGYTF
TRBD1	TRBV6-1	TRBJ2-1	-	TGTGCCAGCCCGCGGGACAGGAGTTACAATGAGCAGTTCTTC	CASPRDRSYNEQFF
-	TRBV28	TRBJ1-3	-	TGTGCCAGCAGTCAGGGGCAAAGAAACACCATATATTTT	CASSQGQRNTIYF
-	TRBV6-6	TRBJ1-1	few	TGTGCCAGCAGCTTTCCGAACACTGAAGCTTTCTTT	CASSFPNTEAFF
-	TRBV18	TRBJ2-7	few	TGTGCCAGCTCACCACAACAGGGATCCCCCTACGAGCAGTACTTC	CASSPQQGSPYEQYF
TRBD2	TRBV10-3	TRBJ2-1	-	TGTGCCAGCGGACTAGCGGGGGACAATGAGCAGTTCTTC	CASGLAGDNEQFF
-	TRBV2	TRBJ2-1	-	TGTGCCAGCATTAGAGCCAGGGATTACAATGAGCAGTTCTTC	CASIRARDYNEQFF
-	TRBV14	TRBJ2-7	-	TGTGCCAGCAGCGGCGGATCGGGGAGGTCCCACACGCAGCAGTACTTC	CASSGGSGRSHTQQYF
-	TRBV15	TRBJ2-1	-	TGTGCCACCAGCTCTAGTGGGGGGTCCTACAATGAGCAGTTCTTC	CATSSSGGSYNEQFF
TRBD1	TRBV6-1	TRBJ1-1	-	TGTGCCAGCACGCCCGACAGGGGAGACACTGAAGCTTTCTTT	CASTPDRGDTEAFF
TRBD2	TRBV28	TRBJ2-7	-	TGTGCCAGCATCCCAAGCGGGATTAGCTCCTACGAGCAGTACTTC	CASIPSGISSYEQYF
TRBD1	TRBV4-3	TRBJ1-2	-	TGCGCCAGCAGCCAAGCCCTCCAGGGGGCGTATGGCTACACCTTC	CASSQALQGAYGYTF
-	TRBV6-5	TRBJ1-2	-	TGTGCCAGCAGTTACTCGATCGTCAGGCTTAACTATGGCTACACCTTC	CASSYSIVRLNYGYTF
TRBD2	TRBV18	TRBJ2-3	-	TGTGCCAGCTCACCGACTAGCGGGAGTATAGATACGCAGTATTTT	CASSPTSGSIDTQYF
TRBD2	TRBV28	TRBJ2-1	once	TGTGCCAGTAAACTAGCGGGTCGAAACAATGAGCAGTTCTTC	CASKLAGRNNEQFF
-	TRBV28	TRBJ2-3	-	TGTGCCAGCAGCCACCAGCGTCAGGGACTCACAGATACGCAGTATTTT	CASSHQRQGLTDTQYF
TRBD2	TRBV28	TRBJ2-3	-	TGTGCCAGCAGACTCCCTAGCGGGAGTTTCACAGATACGCAGTATTTT	CASRLPSGSFTDTQYF
-	TRBV18	TRBJ1-3	-	TGTGCCAGCTCACCGAAGCCCAGCGGGGGTATCTCTGGAAACACCATATATTTT	CASSPKPSGGISGNTIYF
-	TRBV9	TRBJ2-2	-	TGTGCCAGCAGCCAAGACGGACTGAACACCGGGGAGCTGTTTTTT	CASSQDGLNTGELFF
TRBD2	TRBV27	TRBJ2-3	-	TGTGCCAGCAGTCCAAGGACTAGCGGGACGTTTGATACGCAGTATTTT	CASSPRTSGTFDTQYF
TRBD1	TRBV19	TRBJ2-4	-	TGTGCCAGTAGTCCACGGACAGGGGGCAAAAACATTCAGTACTTC	CASSPRTGGKNIQYF
-	TRBV28	TRBJ1-1	-	TGTGCCAGCAGCCAAATGGACAGATGGGATAATCCGAACACTGAAGCTTTCTTT	CASSQMDRWDNPNTEAFF
-	TRBV6-6	TRBJ1-1	-	TGTGCCAGCAGTTACTCGGGAGGGGACACTGAAGCTTTCTTT	CASSYSGGDTEAFF
-	TRBV11-2	TRBJ2-5	once	TGTGCCAGCAGCTTAGACAGGGATCTCGAGACCCAGTACTTC	CASSLDRDLETQYF
TRBD2	TRBV27	TRBJ2-2	few	TGTGCCAGCAGTCAGACTAGCGCGTTTACCGGGGAGCTGTTTTTT	CASSQTSAFTGELFF
TRBD2	TRBV18	TRBJ2-1	-	TGTGCCAGCTCACCATCAGGGGTCGGTAGCGGGGTTTTCCATGAGCAGTTCTTC	CASSPSGVGSGVFHEQFF
-	TRBV15	TRBJ1-2	-	TGTGCCACCAGCAGAGATAGGACAGATTCTGGCTACACCTTC	CATSRDRTDSGYTF
TRBD1	TRBV27	TRBJ1-2	-	TGTGCCAGCAAAGTAGTGGGACAGGGGCAGGGTGGCTACACCTTC	CASKVVGQGQGGYTF
TRBD2	TRBV18	TRBJ2-5	-	TGTGCCAGCTCACCTTGGGCGGGAGAACAAGAGACCCAGTACTTC	CASSPWAGEQETQYF
-	TRBV19	TRBJ2-7	-	TGTGCCAGTAGCTCCGGGAGCAACTACGAGCAGTACTTC	CASSSGSNYEQYF
TRBD1	TRBV7-9	TRBJ1-4	-	TGTGCCAGCAGCACGGACAGGGCTAATGAAAAACTGTTTTTT	CASSTDRANEKLFF
TRBD2	TRBV7-9	TRBJ2-7	-	TGTGCCAGCAGCTGGGTAGCGGGAACCTACGAGCAGTACTTC	CASSWVAGTYEQYF
TRBD2	TRBV5-1	TRBJ2-5	-	TGCGCCAGCAGCCTGGGGACTAGCGGGGGGATCCAAGAGACCCAGTACTTC	CASSLGTSGGIQETQYF
TRBD2	TRBV6-5	TRBJ2-1	-	TGTGCCAGCAGTTATAGCGGGGGCCCCCGGGATGAGCAGTTCTTC	CASSYSGGPRDEQFF
-	TRBV19	TRBJ1-1	few	TGTGCCAGTAGTATTATTGGGGGCAACACTGAAGCTTTCTTT	CASSIIGGNTEAFF
-	TRBV29-1	TRBJ2-2	once	TGCAGCGTTGACAGGGGCACCGGGGAGCTGTTTTTT	CSVDRGTGELFF
-	TRBV15	TRBJ1-4	-	TGTGCCACCAGCAGAGATAGTAGCGTCTCAGAAAAACTGTTTTTT	CATSRDSSVSEKLFF
TRBD2	TRBV10-2	TRBJ2-7	-	TGCGCCAGCAGTGAGTCCCGACTAGCGGGAGAGTTCGGGGAGCAGTACTTC	CASSESRLAGEFGEQYF